This T cell receptor (beta chain) came from a study of T cells in Graves' hyperthyroidism and ophthalmopathy. Overall study findings and caveats: Within blood appeared most thyroid clonotypes that had expanded above 0.001.

This clonotype was found many times. The antigen is undetermined. CDR3 length: 14 amino acids. Germline V lookup: CDR1 DFQATT, CDR2 SNEGSKA (reference sequence). V shed 6 bases, J shed 4 bases, and the junction held 11 bases outside the gene matches. Using RNA transcripts as the source, TCR beta CDR3 regions were amplified. First-round RT-PCR of the TCR CDR3 relied on the HTBI primer set. TCRdb fed the multiplex PCR reads into MiXCR, producing one record per CDR3 protein. The table lists roughly 600,000 distinct CDR3 sequences, around 13% of them singletons. Sequenced input: blood. V gene TRBV20-1 combines with J gene TRBJ1-2; 7 nucleotides align to TRBD1. This TCR was sampled from a woman aged 45-59 years with Graves' ophthalmopathy. CDR3 DNA: TGCAGTGCAAGAAAACAGGGGTTGAGCTATGGCTACACCTTC. Residues: CSARKQGLSYGYTF.